This TCR beta chain was documented in a study of post-analysis software for immune sequencing data. Tagging with unique molecular identifiers was a feature of the TCR beta cDNA libraries. MiXCR, applied by TCRdb to the PCR reads, yields one record per CDR3 protein. Of around 440,000 distinct CDR3 sequences in the sample, roughly 46% were seen once. Germline V gene data show CDR1 as MGHDK and CDR2 as SYGVNS. The CDR3 consists of 14 residues. About this clonotype: Its matching antigen is unknown. The junction departs from germline at one end; a sequencing error may be responsible.

Findings of the study overall: Patients carried five TRBV segments more frequently than controls did, and TRBV5-6, TRBV5-1 and TRBV20-1 were among them.

V usage is TRBV25-1 and J usage is TRBJ2-5; D gene unclear. The source of this sequence is a girl aged 10 to 17 with multiple sclerosis. Material for sequencing was blood. CDR3 amino acids: CASSEYGSGETQYF. The CDR3 coding sequence is TGTGCCAGTAGTGAATACGGGTCCGGTGAGACCCAGTACTTC.